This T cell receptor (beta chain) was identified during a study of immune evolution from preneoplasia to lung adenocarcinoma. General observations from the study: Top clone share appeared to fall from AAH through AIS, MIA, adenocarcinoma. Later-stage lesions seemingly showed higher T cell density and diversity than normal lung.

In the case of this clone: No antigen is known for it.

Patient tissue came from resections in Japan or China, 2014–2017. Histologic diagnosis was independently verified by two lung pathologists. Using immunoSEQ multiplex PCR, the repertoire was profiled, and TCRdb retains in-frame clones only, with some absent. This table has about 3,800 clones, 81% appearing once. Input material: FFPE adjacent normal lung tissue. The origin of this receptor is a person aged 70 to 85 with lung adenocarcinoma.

The CDR3 reads CASSIDSPTALGVYEQYF. CDR3 DNA: TGTGCCAGTAGTATAGACTCACCGACAGCGCTCGGGGTCTACGAGCAGTACTTC. The chain links TRBV19 to TRBJ2-7; D is possibly TRBD1 or TRBD2 (5 bases each). Looked up from germline, CDR1 is LNHDA and CDR2 is SQIVND (reference sequence). The CDR3 extends over 18 amino acids. V was clipped by 0 bases and J by 3 bases, with 21 bases between them.